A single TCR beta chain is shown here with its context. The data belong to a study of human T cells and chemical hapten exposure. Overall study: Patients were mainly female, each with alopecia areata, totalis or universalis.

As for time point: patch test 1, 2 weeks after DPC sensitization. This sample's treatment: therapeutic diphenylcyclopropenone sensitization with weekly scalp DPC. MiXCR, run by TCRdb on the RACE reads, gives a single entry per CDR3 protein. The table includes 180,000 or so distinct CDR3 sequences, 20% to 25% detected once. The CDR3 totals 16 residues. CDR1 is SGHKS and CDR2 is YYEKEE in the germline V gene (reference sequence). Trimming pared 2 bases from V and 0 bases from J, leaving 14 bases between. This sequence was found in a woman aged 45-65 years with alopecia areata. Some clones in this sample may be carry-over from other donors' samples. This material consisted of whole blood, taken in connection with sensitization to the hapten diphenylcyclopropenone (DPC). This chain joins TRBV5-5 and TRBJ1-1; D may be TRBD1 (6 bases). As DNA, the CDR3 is TGTGCCAGCAGCTTATCGGGGGCAGCTATGAACACTGAAGCTTTCTTT. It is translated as CASSLSGAAMNTEAFF.